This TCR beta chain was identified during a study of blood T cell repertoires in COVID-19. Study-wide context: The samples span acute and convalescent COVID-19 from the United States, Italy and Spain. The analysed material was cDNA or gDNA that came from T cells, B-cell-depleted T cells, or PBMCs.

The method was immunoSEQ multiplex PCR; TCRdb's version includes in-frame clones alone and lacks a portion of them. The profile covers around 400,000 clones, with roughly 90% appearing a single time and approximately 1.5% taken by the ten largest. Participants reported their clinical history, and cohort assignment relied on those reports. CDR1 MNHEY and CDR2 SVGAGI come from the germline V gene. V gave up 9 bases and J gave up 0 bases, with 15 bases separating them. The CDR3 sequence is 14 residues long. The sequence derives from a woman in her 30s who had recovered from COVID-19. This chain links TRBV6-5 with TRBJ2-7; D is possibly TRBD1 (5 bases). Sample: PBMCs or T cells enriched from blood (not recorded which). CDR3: CASRLGQNSYEQYF. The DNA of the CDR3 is TGTGCCAGTCGGCTGGGGCAGAACTCCTACGAGCAGTACTTC.